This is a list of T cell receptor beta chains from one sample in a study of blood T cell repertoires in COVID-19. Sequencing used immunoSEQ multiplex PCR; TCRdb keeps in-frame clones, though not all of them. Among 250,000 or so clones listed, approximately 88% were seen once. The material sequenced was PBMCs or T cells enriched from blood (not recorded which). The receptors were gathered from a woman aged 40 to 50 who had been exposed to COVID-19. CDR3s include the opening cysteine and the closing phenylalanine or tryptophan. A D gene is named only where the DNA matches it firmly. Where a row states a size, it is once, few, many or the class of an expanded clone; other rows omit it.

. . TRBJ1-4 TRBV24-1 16 CATSDPRGGTNEKLFF TGTGCCACCAGTGATCCTAGGGGGGGCACTAATGAAAAACTGTTTTTT
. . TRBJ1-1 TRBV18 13 CASSPAETSLAFF TGTGCCAGCTCCCCCGCGGAGACGAGTTTGGCTTTCTTT
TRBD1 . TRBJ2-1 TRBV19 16 CASSEPGTGHYNEQFF TGTGCCAGTAGTGAACCCGGGACAGGGCACTACAATGAGCAGTTCTTC
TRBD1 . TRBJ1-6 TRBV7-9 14 CASSLRGQNSPLHF TGTGCCAGCAGCTTAAGGGGGCAAAATTCACCCCTCCACTTT
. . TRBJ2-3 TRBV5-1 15 CASSLGALYTDTQYF TGTGCCAGCAGCTTGGGGGCACTGTACACAGATACGCAGTATTTT
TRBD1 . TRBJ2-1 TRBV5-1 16 CASSYYPGTGNNEQFF TGTGCCAGCAGCTATTATCCCGGGACAGGGAACAATGAGCAGTTCTTC
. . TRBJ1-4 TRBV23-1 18 CASSPILVGLPLGEKLFF TGCGCCAGCAGTCCTATATTAGTAGGACTCCCTTTGGGAGAAAAACTGTTTTTT
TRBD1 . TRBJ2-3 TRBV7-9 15 CASSHLRQGLDTQYF TGTGCCAGCAGCCATCTCCGACAGGGCCTAGATACGCAGTATTTT
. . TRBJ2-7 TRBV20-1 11 CSASRDYEQYF TGCAGTGCTAGTCGCGATTACGAGCAGTACTTC
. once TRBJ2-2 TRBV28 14 CASSLRVTDGELFF TGTGCCAGCAGCCTGAGGGTGACGGACGGGGAGCTGTTTTTT
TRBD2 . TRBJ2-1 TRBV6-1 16 CASSGVSRASGSNRFF TGTGCCAGCAGTGGGGTTAGTAGGGCTAGCGGGAGCAATCGGTTCTTC
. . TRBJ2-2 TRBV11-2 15 CASSSTGGVAGELFF TGTGCCAGCAGCTCGACAGGTGGGGTAGCCGGGGAGCTGTTTTTT
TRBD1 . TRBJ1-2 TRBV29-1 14 CSVVGRTGVSGYTF TGCAGCGTCGTAGGTCGGACAGGGGTTTCCGGCTACACCTTC
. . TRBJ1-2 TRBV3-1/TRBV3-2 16 CASSQVLSQGNYGYTF TGTGCCAGCAGCCAAGTGTTGTCTCAGGGAAACTATGGCTACACCTTC
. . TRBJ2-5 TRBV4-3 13 CASSQGLEETQYF TGCGCCAGCAGCCAAGGGCTGGAAGAGACCCAGTACTTC
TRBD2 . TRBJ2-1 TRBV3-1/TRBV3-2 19 CASSPYTTGTSTSYNEQFF TGTGCCAGCAGTCCCTATACGACCGGGACTAGCACCTCCTACAATGAGCAGTTCTTC
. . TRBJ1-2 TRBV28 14 CASSLATPDYGYTF TGTGCCAGCAGTTTAGCAACTCCTGACTATGGCTACACCTTC
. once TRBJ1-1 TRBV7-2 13 CASSLLGSYEAFF TGTGCCAGCAGCTTATTGGGCAGTTATGAAGCTTTCTTT
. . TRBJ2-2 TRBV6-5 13 CASKTRGAGELFF TGTGCCAGCAAGACCAGGGGGGCCGGGGAGCTGTTTTTT
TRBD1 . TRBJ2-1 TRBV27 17 CASSLFSRTGSVNEQFF TGTGCCAGCAGTTTATTCTCCCGGACAGGGTCTGTTAATGAGCAGTTCTTC
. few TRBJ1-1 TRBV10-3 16 CAISSYRDTENTEAFF TGTGCCATCAGTTCATACCGGGACACCGAGAACACTGAAGCTTTCTTT
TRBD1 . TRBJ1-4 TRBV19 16 CASTLRRTGGREKLFF TGTGCCAGTACCCTAAGACGGACAGGGGGAAGGGAAAAACTGTTTTTT
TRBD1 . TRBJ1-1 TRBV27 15 CASILLGQGGTEAFF TGTGCCAGCATCTTACTTGGACAGGGAGGCACTGAAGCTTTCTTT
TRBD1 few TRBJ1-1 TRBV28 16 CASSLFGRGTGTEAFF TGTGCCAGCAGTTTATTCGGCAGGGGGACGGGCACTGAAGCTTTCTTT
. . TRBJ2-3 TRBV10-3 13 CAISEDSTDTQYF TGTGCCATCAGTGAGGACTCCACAGATACGCAGTATTTT
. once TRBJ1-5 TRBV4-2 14 CASSQGRNRDPQHF TGTGCCAGCAGCCAAGGCCGCAACAGGGACCCCCAGCATTTT
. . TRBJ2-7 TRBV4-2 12 CASSHLEGEQYF TGTGCCAGCAGCCACCTAGAAGGCGAGCAGTACTTC
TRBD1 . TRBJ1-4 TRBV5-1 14 CASSTGTANEKLFF TGCGCCAGCAGCACCGGGACAGCTAATGAAAAACTGTTTTTT